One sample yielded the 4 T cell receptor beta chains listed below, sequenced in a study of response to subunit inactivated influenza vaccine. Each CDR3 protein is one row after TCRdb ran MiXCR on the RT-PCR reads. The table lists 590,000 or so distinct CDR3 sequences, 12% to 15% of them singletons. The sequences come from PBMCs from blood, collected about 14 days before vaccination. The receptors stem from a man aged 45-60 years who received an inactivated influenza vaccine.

This chain's CDR3 is CASSQQPWNEQFF. The CDR3 nucleotides read TGTGCCAGCAGCCAACAGCCCTGGAATGAGCAGTTCTTC. The gene calls are TRBV5-6 and TRBJ2-1; D unresolved. V was pared by 4 bases and J by 7 bases, with 12 bases between. Germline CDR1 is SGHDT and CDR2 is YYEEEE. The CDR3 runs 13 residues.

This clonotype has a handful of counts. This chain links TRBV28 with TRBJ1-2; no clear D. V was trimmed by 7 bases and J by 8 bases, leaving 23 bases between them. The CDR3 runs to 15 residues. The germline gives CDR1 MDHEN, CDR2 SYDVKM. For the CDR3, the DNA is TGTGCCAGCACGTCGGGCCCTGTATCAGCGTACGGCTACACCTTC. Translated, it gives CASTSGPVSAYGYTF.

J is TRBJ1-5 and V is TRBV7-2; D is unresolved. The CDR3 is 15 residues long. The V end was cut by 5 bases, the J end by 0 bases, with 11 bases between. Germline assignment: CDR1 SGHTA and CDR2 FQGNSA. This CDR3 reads CASSRDYYSNQPQHF. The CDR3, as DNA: TGTGCCAGCAGCCGCGATTACTATAGCAATCAGCCCCAGCATTTT.

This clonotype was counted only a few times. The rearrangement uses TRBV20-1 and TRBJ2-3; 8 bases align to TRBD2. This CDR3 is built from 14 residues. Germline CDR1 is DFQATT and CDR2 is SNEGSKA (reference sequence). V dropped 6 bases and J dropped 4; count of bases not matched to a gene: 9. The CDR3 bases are TGCAGTGCCCCGCCCCTCGGGGGGGCAGATACGCAGTATTTT. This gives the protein CSAPPLGGADTQYF.